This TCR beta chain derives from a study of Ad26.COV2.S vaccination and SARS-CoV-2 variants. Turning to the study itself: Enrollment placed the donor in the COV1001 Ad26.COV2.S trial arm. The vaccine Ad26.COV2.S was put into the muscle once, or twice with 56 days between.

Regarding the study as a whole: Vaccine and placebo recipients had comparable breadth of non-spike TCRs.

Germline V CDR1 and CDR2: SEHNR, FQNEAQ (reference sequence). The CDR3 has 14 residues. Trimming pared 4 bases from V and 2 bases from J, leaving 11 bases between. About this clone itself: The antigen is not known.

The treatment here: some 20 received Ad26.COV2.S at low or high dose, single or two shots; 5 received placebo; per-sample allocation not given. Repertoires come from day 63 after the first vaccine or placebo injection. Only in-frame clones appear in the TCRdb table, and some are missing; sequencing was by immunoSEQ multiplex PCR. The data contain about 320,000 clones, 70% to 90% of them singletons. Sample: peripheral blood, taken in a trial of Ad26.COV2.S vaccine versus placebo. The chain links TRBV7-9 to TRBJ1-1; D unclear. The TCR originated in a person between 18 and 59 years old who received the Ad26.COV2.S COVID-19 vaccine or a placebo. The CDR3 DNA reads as TGTGCCAGCAGCTCTTCGGCGGTTAACACTGAAGCTTTCTTT. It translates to CASSSSAVNTEAFF.